One sample yielded the 21 T cell receptor beta chains listed below, sequenced in a study of cytomegalovirus exposure and HLA in healthy donors. This PCR relied on a set of 60 Vbeta primers and 13 Jbeta primers. Sequenced by immunoSEQ multiplex PCR; TCRdb stores in-frame clones only, minus some. This table has 82,000 or so clones, roughly 72% appearing once. Sample: PBMCs. These receptors all come from a woman aged 45-65 years in good health and CMV-seropositive.

This clone is a singleton in its sample. The chain is built from TRBV19 and TRBJ2-7; 12 nucleotides line up with TRBD2. Germline CDR1 LNHDA, CDR2 SQIVND (reference sequence). CDR3 length: 16 amino acids. V lost 4 bases and J lost 4; bases outside the gene matches: 8. The CDR3 loop reads CASSKLAGGGIYEQYF. DNA for the CDR3: TGTGCCAGTAGTAAACTAGCGGGAGGCGGTATTTACGAGCAGTACTTC. Filled out from reference TRBV19 and TRBJ2-7, the complete variable domain reads DGGITQSPKYLFRKEGQNVTLSCEQNLNHDAMYWYRQDPGQGLRLIYYSQIVNDFQKGDIAEGYSVSREKKESFPLTVTSAQKNPTAFYLCASSKLAGGGIYEQYFGPGTRLTVT.

This clone was observed a handful of times. The chain uses TRBV10-3 and TRBJ2-3; a weak D match, TRBD2 (5 bases). The germline CDR1 and CDR2 sequences are ENHRY and SYGVKD. CDR3 length equals 13 residues. V lost 7 bases, J lost 0 bases, and 8 bases lay in between. The CDR3 spells CAIKGSSTDTQYF. The CDR3 nucleotides are TGTGCCATCAAAGGGAGTAGCACAGATACGCAGTATTTT.

The rearrangement joins TRBV27 to TRBJ2-2; 10 bases line up with TRBD2. The CDR3 has 16 residues. Germline V gene lookup returns CDR1 MNHEY and CDR2 SMNVEV (reference sequence). V gave up 6 bases and J gave up 5 bases; unmatched junction bases: 9. CDR3 nucleotides: TGTGCCAGCAGCTTAATGACTAGCGGGCTTACCGGGGAGCTGTTTTTT. Translating gives CASSLMTSGLTGELFF.

CDR3 in amino acids: CASSSPLTPVGGYTF. The CDR3 DNA is TGTGCCAGCAGTTCACCGTTGACTCCCGTTGGTGGCTACACCTTC. The V gene is TRBV28, the J gene TRBJ1-2; D gene unclear. Germline lookup yields CDR1 MDHEN and CDR2 SYDVKM. The CDR3 sequence is 15 residues long. With 4 bases removed from V and 7 bases from J, the gap between germline ends came to 19 bases.

CDR3 protein: CASSLSTKSRTEAFF. CDR3 nucleotide sequence: TGTGCCAGCAGCTTGTCGACAAAGAGTAGGACTGAAGCTTTCTTT. The chain couples TRBV5-4 to TRBJ1-1; D unresolved. Germline V gene lookup returns CDR1 SGHNT and CDR2 YYREEE (reference sequence). The CDR3 has 15 amino acids. Between the trimmed V and J ends, which lost 1 base and 5 bases, there was a span of 15 bases. The whole variable domain, remainder taken from reference TRBV5-4 and TRBJ1-1, is ETGVTQSPTHLIKTRGQQVTLRCSSQSGHNTVSWYQQALGQGPQFIFQYYREEENGRGNFPPRFSGLQFPNYSSELNVNALELDDSALYLCASSLSTKSRTEAFFGQGTRLTVV.

The CDR3 is CAWRQGQGWDEQFF. In DNA, the CDR3 is TGTGCCTGGAGACAGGGACAAGGATGGGATGAGCAGTTCTTC. The V gene is TRBV30, the J gene TRBJ2-1; the D gene is possibly TRBD1 (6 bases). The CDR3 covers 14 residues. CDR1 and CDR2 (germline): GTSNPN, SVGIG (reference sequence). The V end lost 3 bases, the J end lost 8 bases, and 17 bases lay between the germline ends. Full variable domain (remainder filled in from reference TRBV30 and TRBJ2-1): SQTIHQWPATLVQPVGSPLSLECTVEGTSNPNLYWYRQAAGRGLQLLFYSVGIGQISSEVPQNLSASRPQDRQFILSSKKLLLSDSGFYLCAWRQGQGWDEQFFGPGTRLTVL.

The chain joins TRBV7-9 to TRBJ2-4, with TRBD1 matching 9 bases. The CDR3 extends over 16 amino acids. Per germline, CDR1 SEHNR and CDR2 FQNEAQ (reference sequence). V trimming: 5 bases; J trimming: 3 bases; junction bases outside the gene matches: 8. The CDR3 sequence is CASSPGTGFDKNIQYF. The CDR3 nucleotides are TGTGCCAGCAGCCCCGGGACAGGGTTTGACAAAAACATTCAGTACTTC.

The V call is TRBV7-2, the J call TRBJ2-5; D is unresolved. V lost 5 bases and J 5 bases, leaving 6 bases between the germline ends. The CDR3 consists of 11 residues. The V gene's germline CDR1 is SGHTA and CDR2 FQGNSA. CDR3 DNA sequence: TGTGCCAGCAGCATGACTGAGACCCAGTACTTC. Translating gives CASSMTETQYF.

This chain links TRBV7-3 with TRBJ1-1; 7 nucleotides align to TRBD1. The CDR3 has 14 amino acids. CDR1 and CDR2 (germline): SGHTA, FQGTGA. Trimming at V came to 1 base and at J to 4 bases, leaving 3 bases not matched to a gene. The CDR3 DNA reads TGTGCCAGCAGCTTAATAGAGGGGGCCACTGAAGCTTTCTTT. Its translation is CASSLIEGATEAFF.

The rearrangement joins TRBV7-9 to TRBJ1-4; tentatively, D is TRBD1 (5 bases). CDR1 and CDR2 from the germline V gene are SEHNR and FQNEAQ (reference sequence). The CDR3 consists of 14 residues. The V and J ends lost 0 bases and 8 bases respectively, with 10 bases between them. The DNA for the CDR3 is TGTGCCAGCAGCTTAGCGGGGCTAGGGGAAAAACTGTTTTTT. This codes for CASSLAGLGEKLFF.

V gene TRBV7-9 combines with J gene TRBJ2-3; 11 nucleotides match TRBD2. The germline V gene encodes CDR1 SEHNR and CDR2 FQNEAQ (reference sequence). J was trimmed by 0 bases and V by 5 bases; bases with no gene match: 4. The CDR3 extends over 16 amino acids. CDR3 sequence: CASSLWTSGSTDTQYF. The CDR3 DNA sequence: TGTGCCAGCAGCCTCTGGACTAGCGGGAGCACAGATACGCAGTATTTT.

This rearrangement joins TRBV18 to TRBJ2-5; D is uncertain. The germline gives CDR1 KGHSH, CDR2 LQKENI. The length of the CDR3 is 13 residues. The ends were cut back, 5 bases at V and 2 bases at J, with 9 bases in the middle. The CDR3 DNA is TGTGCCAGCTCAGTCAGGCAACAAGAGACCCAGTACTTC. It is translated as CASSVRQQETQYF.

The chain has TRBV9 and TRBJ2-2; 7 bases agree with TRBD1. There are 15 residues in the CDR3. Germline V gives CDR1 SGDLS, CDR2 YYNGEE. The ends lost 3 bases at V and 3 bases at J; junction bases unmatched: 5. The DNA of the CDR3 is TGTGCCAGCAGCGAAGGGACAGAGTACACCGGGGAGCTGTTTTTT. Protein sequence: CASSEGTEYTGELFF.

The chain is built from TRBV7-8 and TRBJ2-3, with 11 bases matching TRBD2. V trimming: 4 bases; J trimming: 0 bases; junction bases outside the gene matches: 6. The CDR3 has 17 amino acids. Per the germline V gene, CDR1 is SGHVS and CDR2 is FQNEAQ. The CDR3 DNA is TGTGCCAGCAGCTCCAGACTAGCGGGATTGAGCACAGATACGCAGTATTTT. Protein: CASSSRLAGLSTDTQYF.

The chain carries TRBV18 and TRBJ2-7; 7 bases map to TRBD2. J lost 1 base, V lost 6 bases, and 3 bases had no gene match. This CDR3 is built from 13 residues. Germline-derived CDR1 and CDR2 are KGHSH and LQKENI. CDR3 nucleotides: TGTGCCAGCTCGGGGGGAGGGTCCTACGAGCAGTACTTC. Its protein product is CASSGGGSYEQYF.

This clone was found once. The chain combines TRBV11-3 with TRBJ2-5, with TRBD1 matching over 9 bases. Germline assignment: CDR1 SGHNT and CDR2 YENEEA. With 3 bases clipped from V and 1 base from J, the junction kept 6 bases outside the gene matches. This CDR3 is built from 16 residues. DNA for the CDR3: TGTGCCAGCAGCTTGAGATTACAGGGGGCCCAAGAGACCCAGTACTTC. Translation gives CASSLRLQGAQETQYF.

The V gene is TRBV27, the J gene TRBJ2-1, with a weak D call TRBD2 (5 bases). This CDR3 has 13 amino acids. V gave up 7 bases and J gave up 7 bases, with 14 bases separating them. The germline V gene has CDR1 MNHEY and CDR2 SMNVEV (reference sequence). CDR3 protein: CASNAYGENEQFF. Written as DNA, the CDR3 is TGTGCCAGCAACGCCTACGGGGAGAATGAGCAGTTCTTC.

This chain uses TRBV14 with TRBJ1-4; tentatively, D is TRBD1 (5 bases). Trimming removed 5 bases from V and 6 bases from J, with 16 bases in between. The germline V gene encodes CDR1 SGHDN and CDR2 FVKESK. This CDR3 spans 15 amino acids. Here the CDR3 DNA reads TGTGCCAGCAGCGAGGCGACAGTCATTGATGAAAAACTGTTTTTT. Translation gives CASSEATVIDEKLFF.

This sequence joins TRBV19 and TRBJ2-7, with TRBD1 matching over 10 bases. The V segment lost 4 bases and the J segment 6 bases; nucleotides outside the gene matches: 3. Germline V gene data show CDR1 as LNHDA and CDR2 as SQIVND (reference sequence). The CDR3 spans 13 residues. The CDR3 sequence: CASSTTGGGEQYF. CDR3 nucleotide sequence: TGTGCCAGTAGTACGACAGGGGGCGGCGAGCAGTACTTC.

This chain's CDR3 is CASSPWPTAGEKLFF. CDR3 in DNA: TGTGCCAGCAGTCCCTGGCCGACAGCCGGTGAAAAACTGTTTTTT. V is TRBV6-5 and J is TRBJ1-4; perhaps TRBD1 as D (5 bases). Trimming left V 5 bases short and J 7 bases short, with 17 bases between. From germline, CDR1 is MNHEY and CDR2 SVGAGI. The CDR3 is made up of 15 amino acids.

The chain combines TRBV30 with TRBJ2-7; 10 bases match TRBD1. CDR1 and CDR2 (germline): GTSNPN, SVGIG (reference sequence). The junction had 7 bases not matched to a gene; V was cut back by 5 bases and J by 3 bases. The CDR3 has 14 residues. The CDR3 nucleotides read TGTGCCTGGGAACCGGGACAGGGGATCTACGAGCAGTACTTC. Encoded protein: CAWEPGQGIYEQYF.